This T cell receptor beta chain was observed in a study of cytomegalovirus exposure and HLA in healthy donors. PCR employed 60 Vbeta and 13 Jbeta primers. TCRdb's table, derived via immunoSEQ multiplex PCR, lists solely in-frame clones and lacks some. The sample records approximately 100,000 clones, about 76% being singletons. The V gene end was trimmed by 6 bases and the J gene end by 4 bases; junction bases not matched to a gene: 6. CDR1 is MDHEN, CDR2 SYDVKM, per germline. This CDR3 has 14 amino acids. The sample consisted of PBMCs. The TCR comes from a woman aged 45 to 65 in good health and CMV-seropositive. V and J are TRBV28 and TRBJ1-1; 9 bases fit TRBD1. CDR3 protein: CASRWTGASTEAFF. CDR3 coding DNA: TGTGCCAGCAGGTGGACAGGGGCGAGCACTGAAGCTTTCTTT.